The 16 T cell receptor beta chains given below trace back to one sample, sequenced in a study of monozygotic twins with inflammatory bowel disease. From the 5' RACE reads, TCRdb lists one entry per CDR3 protein and no DNA. This table holds 300,000 to 450,000 distinct CDR3 sequences. The sequencing sample was made of blood. The source of these receptors is a human donor with ulcerative colitis or Crohn's disease, or a healthy co-twin of an affected twin (not recorded which).

This chain joins TRBV20-1 and TRBJ2-3; the D gene TCRdb calls, TRBD2, cannot be checked with no DNA. This CDR3 spans 13 amino acids. Germline loops: CDR1 DFQATT, CDR2 SNEGSKA (reference sequence). The chain's CDR3 is CSARWRGGMLQYF.

This chain uses TRBV7-2 with TRBJ2-3. The CDR3 totals 15 residues. The germline V gene encodes CDR1 SGHTA and CDR2 FQGNSA. CDR3 in amino acids: CASSLTGLASDTQYF.

V gene TRBV6-5 combines with J gene TRBJ2-1; there is no DNA to check the TCRdb D call of TRBD1. Germline-derived CDR1 and CDR2 are MNHEY and SVGAGI. The CDR3 covers 16 residues. CDR3 region: CASSYLRESPYNEQFF.

This rearrangement joins TRBV7-2 to TRBJ1-6; the D call from TCRdb, TRBD1, cannot be confirmed without DNA. This CDR3 spans 17 amino acids. Germline V gives CDR1 SGHTA, CDR2 FQGNSA. The CDR3 protein is CASSLTIQGARNSPLHF.

V usage is TRBV7-6 and J usage is TRBJ2-7; TCRdb lists TRBD1, though no DNA is available to test this call. The CDR3 totals 17 residues. From germline, CDR1 is SGHVS and CDR2 FNYEAQ. This CDR3 reads CASSPGPTGARSYEQYF.

This chain connects TRBV7-2 to TRBJ2-7; absent DNA, TCRdb's TRBD1 call cannot be checked. The germline V gene has CDR1 SGHTA and CDR2 FQGNSA. This CDR3 region has 15 residues. The CDR3: CASSPSWDTYYEQYF. Full variable domain (outside the CDR3, taken from reference TRBV7-2 and TRBJ2-7): GAGVSQSPSNKVTEKGKDVELRCDPISGHTALYWYRQSLGQGLEFLIYFQGNSAPDKSGLPSDRFSAERTGGSVSTLTIQRTQQEDSAVYLCASSPSWDTYYEQYFGPGTRLTVT.

J is TRBJ1-5 and V is TRBV7-2. The germline CDR1 and CDR2 sequences are SGHTA and FQGNSA. The length of the CDR3 is 13 residues. The CDR3 loop reads CASSSDSNQPQHF. Filled out from reference TRBV7-2 and TRBJ1-5, the complete variable domain reads GAGVSQSPSNKVTEKGKDVELRCDPISGHTALYWYRQSLGQGLEFLIYFQGNSAPDKSGLPSDRFSAERTGGSVSTLTIQRTQQEDSAVYLCASSSDSNQPQHFGDGTRLSIL.

The V call is TRBV5-1, the J call TRBJ2-1. The CDR3 covers 15 residues. Germline CDR1 is SGHRS and CDR2 is YFSETQ. CDR3 loop: CASSLGFGAYNEQFF.

V and J are TRBV5-6 and TRBJ2-7; TCRdb returns TRBD2, unconfirmable since there is no DNA. There are 15 residues in the CDR3. Per germline, CDR1 SGHDT and CDR2 YYEEEE. CDR3 protein: CASPAGTSVTYEQYF.

This CDR3 reads CASRVNSYEQYF. The chain is built from TRBV5-1 and TRBJ2-7. The CDR3 covers 12 residues. The germline gives CDR1 SGHRS, CDR2 YFSETQ.

The chain couples TRBV7-9 to TRBJ1-6; the TCRdb D gene call, TRBD1, has no DNA to confirm it. The CDR3 is made up of 15 amino acids. Germline-derived CDR1 and CDR2 are SEHNR and FQNEAQ (reference sequence). The CDR3 spells CASSVRTGGHSPLHF.

The gene calls are TRBV29-1 and TRBJ2-2; TCRdb's D gene call, TRBD1, goes unchecked for lack of DNA. CDR1 is SQVTM, CDR2 ANQGSEA, per germline. The CDR3 has 15 amino acids. The CDR3 region is CSGSGLTGGTGELFF.

This chain connects TRBV18 to TRBJ2-1; the D call of TRBD2 rests on TCRdb alone, since no DNA is present to check it. Germline assignment: CDR1 KGHSH and CDR2 LQKENI. This CDR3 is built from 16 residues. The CDR3 sequence: CASSPPSRTDYNEQFF.

The chain uses TRBV6-6 and TRBJ1-1; the TCRdb call, TRBD1, lacks DNA for checking. This CDR3 has 13 amino acids. Germline values: CDR1 MNHNY, CDR2 SVGAGI (reference sequence). CDR3 amino acids: CASRIDRVTEAVF.

The chain carries TRBV23-1 and TRBJ2-3; TCRdb lists TRBD2, though no DNA is available to test this call. TRBV23-1 has ORF status, its function being uncertain. The CDR3 is 17 amino acids. The CDR3: CASSQSPLDGMVDTQYF.

The chain joins TRBV6-1 to TRBJ2-1; TCRdb indicates TRBD2, and absent DNA this call remains unverified. The CDR3 covers 14 residues. Germline loops: CDR1 MNHNS, CDR2 SASEGT. CDR3 loop: CASTPTGKYNEQFF.